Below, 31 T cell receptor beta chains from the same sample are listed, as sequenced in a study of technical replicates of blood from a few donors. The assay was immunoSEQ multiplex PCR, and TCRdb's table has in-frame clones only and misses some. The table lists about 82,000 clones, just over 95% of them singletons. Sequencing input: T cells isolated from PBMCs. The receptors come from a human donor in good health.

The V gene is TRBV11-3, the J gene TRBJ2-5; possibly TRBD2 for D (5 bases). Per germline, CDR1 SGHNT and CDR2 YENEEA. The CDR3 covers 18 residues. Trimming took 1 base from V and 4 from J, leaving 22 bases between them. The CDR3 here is CASSLVDRAAAPTETQYF. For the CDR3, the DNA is TGTGCCAGCAGCTTAGTAGACCGAGCGGCGGCGCCTACAGAGACCCAGTACTTC.

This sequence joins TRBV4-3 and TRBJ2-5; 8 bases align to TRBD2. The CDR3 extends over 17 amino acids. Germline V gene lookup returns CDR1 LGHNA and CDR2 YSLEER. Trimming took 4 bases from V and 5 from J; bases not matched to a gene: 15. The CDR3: CASSPTGGPVEGETQYF. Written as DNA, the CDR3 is TGCGCCAGCAGCCCAACGGGAGGGCCGGTGGAGGGGGAGACCCAGTACTTC.

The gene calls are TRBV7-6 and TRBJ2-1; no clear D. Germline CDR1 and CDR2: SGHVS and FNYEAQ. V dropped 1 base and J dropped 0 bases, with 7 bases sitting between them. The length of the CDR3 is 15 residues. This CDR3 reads CASSLGLSSYNEQFF. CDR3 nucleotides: TGTGCCAGCAGCTTAGGCCTGAGCTCCTACAATGAGCAGTTCTTC.

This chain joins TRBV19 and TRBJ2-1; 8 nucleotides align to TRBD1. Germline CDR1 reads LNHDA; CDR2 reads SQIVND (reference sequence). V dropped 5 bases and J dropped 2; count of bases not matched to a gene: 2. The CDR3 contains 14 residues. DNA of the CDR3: TGTGCCAGTAGTTTGGGACAGGCCTACAATGAGCAGTTCTTC. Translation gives CASSLGQAYNEQFF.

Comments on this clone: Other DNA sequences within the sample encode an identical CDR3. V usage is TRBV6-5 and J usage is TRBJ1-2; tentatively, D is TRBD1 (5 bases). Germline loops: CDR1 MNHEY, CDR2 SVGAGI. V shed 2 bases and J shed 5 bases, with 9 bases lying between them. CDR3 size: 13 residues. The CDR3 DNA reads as TGTGCCAGCAGTTACGACAGATTGTATGGCTACACCTTC. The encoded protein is CASSYDRLYGYTF.

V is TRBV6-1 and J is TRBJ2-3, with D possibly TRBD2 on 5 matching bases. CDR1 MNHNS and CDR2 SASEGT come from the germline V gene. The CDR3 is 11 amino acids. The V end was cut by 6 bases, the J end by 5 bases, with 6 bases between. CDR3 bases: TGTGCCAGCAGCCGGGGAGATACGCAGTATTTT. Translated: CASSRGDTQYF.

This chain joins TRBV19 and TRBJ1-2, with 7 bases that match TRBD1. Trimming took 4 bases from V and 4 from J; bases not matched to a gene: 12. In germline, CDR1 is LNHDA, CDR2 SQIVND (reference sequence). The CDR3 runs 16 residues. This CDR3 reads CASSTPPSGGRYGYTF. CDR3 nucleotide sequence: TGTGCCAGTAGTACACCTCCATCAGGGGGACGCTATGGCTACACCTTC.

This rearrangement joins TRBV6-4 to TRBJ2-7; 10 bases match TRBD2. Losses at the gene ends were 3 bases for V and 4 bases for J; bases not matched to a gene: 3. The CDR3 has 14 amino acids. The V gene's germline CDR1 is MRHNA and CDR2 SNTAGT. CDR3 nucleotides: TGTGCCAGCAGTGAGAAAGCGGGAGGGTACGAGCAGTACTTC. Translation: CASSEKAGGYEQYF.

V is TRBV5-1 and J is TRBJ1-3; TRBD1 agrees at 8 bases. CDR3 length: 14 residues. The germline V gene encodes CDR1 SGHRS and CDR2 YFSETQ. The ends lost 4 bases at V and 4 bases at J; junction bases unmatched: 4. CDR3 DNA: TGCGCCAGCAGCGAGACAGGGGTCGGAAACACCATATATTTT. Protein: CASSETGVGNTIYF.

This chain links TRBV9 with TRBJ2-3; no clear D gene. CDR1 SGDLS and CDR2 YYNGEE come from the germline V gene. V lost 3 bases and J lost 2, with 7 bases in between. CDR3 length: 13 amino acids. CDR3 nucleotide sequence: TGTGCCAGCAGCGAGCTCCTCACAGATACGCAGTATTTT. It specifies CASSELLTDTQYF.

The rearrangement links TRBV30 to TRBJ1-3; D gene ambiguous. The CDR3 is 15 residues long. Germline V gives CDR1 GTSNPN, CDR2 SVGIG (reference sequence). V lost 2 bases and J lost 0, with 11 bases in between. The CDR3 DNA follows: TGTGCCTGGAGTAATGGCCCACGCTCTGGAAACACCATATATTTT. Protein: CAWSNGPRSGNTIYF.

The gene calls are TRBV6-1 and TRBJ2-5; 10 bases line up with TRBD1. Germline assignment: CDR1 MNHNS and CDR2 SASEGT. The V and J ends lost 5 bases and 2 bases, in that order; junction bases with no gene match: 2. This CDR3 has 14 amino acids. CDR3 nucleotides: TGTGCCAGCAGTTGGACAGGGGGACAAGAGACCCAGTACTTC. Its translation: CASSWTGGQETQYF.

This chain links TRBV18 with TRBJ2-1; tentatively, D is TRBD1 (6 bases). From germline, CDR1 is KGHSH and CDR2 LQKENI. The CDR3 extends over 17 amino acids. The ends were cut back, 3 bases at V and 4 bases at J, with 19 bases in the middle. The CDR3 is CASSPLQGEGFYNEQFF. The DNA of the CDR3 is TGTGCCAGCTCACCTCTACAGGGCGAGGGGTTTTACAATGAGCAGTTCTTC.

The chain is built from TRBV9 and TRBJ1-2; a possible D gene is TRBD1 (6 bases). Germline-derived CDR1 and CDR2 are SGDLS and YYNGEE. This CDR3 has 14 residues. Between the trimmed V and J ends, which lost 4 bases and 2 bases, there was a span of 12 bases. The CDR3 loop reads CASSRLGTNYGYTF. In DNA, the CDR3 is TGTGCCAGCAGCCGCCTTGGGACAAACTATGGCTACACCTTC.

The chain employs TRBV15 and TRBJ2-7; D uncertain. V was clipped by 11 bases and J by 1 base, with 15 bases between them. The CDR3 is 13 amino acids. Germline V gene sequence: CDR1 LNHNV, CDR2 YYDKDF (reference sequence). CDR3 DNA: TGTGCCGTAGGCGGTGGTTGGTCCTACGAGCAGTACTTC. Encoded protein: CAVGGGWSYEQYF. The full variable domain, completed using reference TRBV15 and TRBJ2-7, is DAMVIQNPRYQVTQFGKPVTLSCSQTLNHNVMYWYQQKSSQAPKLLFHYYDKDFNNEADTPDNFQSRRPNTSFCFLDIRSPGLGDTAMYLCAVGGGWSYEQYFGPGTRLTVT.

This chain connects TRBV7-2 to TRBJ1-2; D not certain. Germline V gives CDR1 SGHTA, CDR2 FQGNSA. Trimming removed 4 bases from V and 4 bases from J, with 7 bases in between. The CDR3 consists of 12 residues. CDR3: CASSSGLYGYTF. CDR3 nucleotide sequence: TGTGCCAGCAGCTCAGGACTCTATGGCTACACCTTC. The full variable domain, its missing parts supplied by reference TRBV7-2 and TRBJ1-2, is GAGVSQSPSNKVTEKGKDVELRCDPISGHTALYWYRQSLGQGLEFLIYFQGNSAPDKSGLPSDRFSAERTGGSVSTLTIQRTQQEDSAVYLCASSSGLYGYTFGSGTRLTVV.

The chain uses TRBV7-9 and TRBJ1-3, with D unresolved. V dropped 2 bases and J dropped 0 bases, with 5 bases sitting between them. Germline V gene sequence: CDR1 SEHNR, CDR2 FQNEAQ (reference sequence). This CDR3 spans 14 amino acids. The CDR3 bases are TGTGCCAGCAGCTTACAGGACTCTGGAAACACCATATATTTT. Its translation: CASSLQDSGNTIYF. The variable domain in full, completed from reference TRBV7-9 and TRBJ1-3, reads DTGVSQNPRHKITKRGQNVTFRCDPISEHNRLYWYRQTLGQGPEFLTYFQNEAQLEKSRLLSDRFSAERPKGSFSTLEIQRTEQGDSAMYLCASSLQDSGNTIYFGEGSWLTVV.

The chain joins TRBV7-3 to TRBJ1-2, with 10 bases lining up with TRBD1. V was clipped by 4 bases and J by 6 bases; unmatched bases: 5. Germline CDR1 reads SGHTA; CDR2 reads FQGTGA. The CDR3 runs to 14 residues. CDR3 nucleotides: TGTGCCAGCAGCTCGGGACAGGGGATCAATGGCTACACCTTC. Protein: CASSSGQGINGYTF. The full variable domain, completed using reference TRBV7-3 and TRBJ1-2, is GAGVSQTPSNKVTEKGKYVELRCDPISGHTALYWYRQSLGQGPEFLIYFQGTGAADDSGLPNDRFFAVRPEGSVSTLKIQRTERGDSAVYLCASSSGQGINGYTFGSGTRLTVV.

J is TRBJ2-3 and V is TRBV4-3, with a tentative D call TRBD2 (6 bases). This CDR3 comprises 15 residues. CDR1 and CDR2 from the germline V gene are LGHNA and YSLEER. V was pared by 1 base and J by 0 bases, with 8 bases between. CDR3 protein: CASSQVAGSTDTQYF. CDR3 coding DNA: TGCGCCAGCAGCCAAGTTGCGGGAAGCACAGATACGCAGTATTTT.

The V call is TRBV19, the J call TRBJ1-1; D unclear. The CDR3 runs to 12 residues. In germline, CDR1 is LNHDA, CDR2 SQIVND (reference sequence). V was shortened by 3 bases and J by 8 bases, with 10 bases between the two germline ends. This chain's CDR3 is CASSIARREAFF. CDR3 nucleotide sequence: TGTGCCAGTAGTATCGCGAGGAGGGAAGCTTTCTTT.

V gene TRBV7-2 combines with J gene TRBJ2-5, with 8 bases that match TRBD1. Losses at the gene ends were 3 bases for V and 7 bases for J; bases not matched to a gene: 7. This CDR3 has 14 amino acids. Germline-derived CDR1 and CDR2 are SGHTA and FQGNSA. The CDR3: CASSLTGAYGTQYF. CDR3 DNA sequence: TGTGCCAGCAGCTTGACAGGGGCTTACGGGACCCAGTACTTC.

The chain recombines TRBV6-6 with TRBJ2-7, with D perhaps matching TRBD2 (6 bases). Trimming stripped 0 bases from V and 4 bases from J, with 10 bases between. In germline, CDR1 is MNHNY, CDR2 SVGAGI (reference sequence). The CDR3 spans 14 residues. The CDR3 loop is CASSYSAAGYEQYF. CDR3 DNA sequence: TGTGCCAGCAGTTACTCGGCTGCGGGGTACGAGCAGTACTTC.

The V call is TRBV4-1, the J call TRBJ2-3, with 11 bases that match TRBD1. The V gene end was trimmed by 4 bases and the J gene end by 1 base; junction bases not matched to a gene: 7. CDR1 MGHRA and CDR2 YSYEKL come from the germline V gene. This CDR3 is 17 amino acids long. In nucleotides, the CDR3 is TGCGCCAGCAGCCTTGGGACAGGGGGAGGTGGCACAGATACGCAGTATTTT. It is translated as CASSLGTGGGGTDTQYF.

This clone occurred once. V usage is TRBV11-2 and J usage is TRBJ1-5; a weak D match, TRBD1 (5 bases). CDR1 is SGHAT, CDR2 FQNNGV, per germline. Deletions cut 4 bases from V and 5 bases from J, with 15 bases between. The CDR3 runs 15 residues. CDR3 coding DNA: TGTGCCAGCAGCTACGGGACGGAGGGGCATCAGCCCCAGCATTTT. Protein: CASSYGTEGHQPQHF.

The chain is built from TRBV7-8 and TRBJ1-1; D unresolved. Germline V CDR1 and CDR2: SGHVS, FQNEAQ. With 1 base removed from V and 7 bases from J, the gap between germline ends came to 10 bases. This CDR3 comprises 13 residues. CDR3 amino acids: CASSLGAGIEAFF. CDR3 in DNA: TGTGCCAGCAGCTTAGGGGCCGGGATTGAAGCTTTCTTT. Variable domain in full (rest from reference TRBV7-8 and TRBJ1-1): GAGVSQSPRYKVAKRGQDVALRCDPISGHVSLFWYQQALGQGPEFLTYFQNEAQLDKSGLPSDRFFAERPEGSVSTLKIQRTQQEDSAVYLCASSLGAGIEAFFGQGTRLTVV.

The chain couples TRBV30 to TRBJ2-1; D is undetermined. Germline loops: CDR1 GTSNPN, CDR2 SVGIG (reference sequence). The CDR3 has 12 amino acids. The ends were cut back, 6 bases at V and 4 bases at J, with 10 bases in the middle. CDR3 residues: CACSTVYNEQFF. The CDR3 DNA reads TGTGCCTGTAGTACGGTTTACAATGAGCAGTTCTTC.

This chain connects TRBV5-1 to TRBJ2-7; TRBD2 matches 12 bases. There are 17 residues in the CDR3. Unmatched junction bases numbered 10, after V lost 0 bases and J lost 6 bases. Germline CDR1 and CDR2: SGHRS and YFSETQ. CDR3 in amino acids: CASSLGLAGDDEGEQYF. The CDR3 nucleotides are TGCGCCAGCAGCTTGGGACTAGCGGGAGACGATGAGGGCGAGCAGTACTTC.

CDR3 residues: CASSGGLVNTGELFF. Here the CDR3 DNA reads TGTGCCAGCAGCGGAGGACTAGTGAACACCGGGGAGCTGTTTTTT. V usage is TRBV5-4 and J usage is TRBJ2-2, with 7 nucleotides matching TRBD2. V shed 4 bases, J shed 1 base, and the junction held 4 bases outside the gene matches. The length of the CDR3 is 15 residues. CDR1 SGHNT and CDR2 YYREEE come from the germline V gene (reference sequence).

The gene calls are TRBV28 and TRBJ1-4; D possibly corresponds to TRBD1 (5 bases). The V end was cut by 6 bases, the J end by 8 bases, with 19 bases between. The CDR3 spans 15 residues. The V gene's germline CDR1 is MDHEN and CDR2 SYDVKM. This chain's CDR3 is CASRSGTGLTEKLFF. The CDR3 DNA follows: TGTGCCAGCAGATCGGGTACAGGCTTAACGGAAAAACTGTTTTTT.

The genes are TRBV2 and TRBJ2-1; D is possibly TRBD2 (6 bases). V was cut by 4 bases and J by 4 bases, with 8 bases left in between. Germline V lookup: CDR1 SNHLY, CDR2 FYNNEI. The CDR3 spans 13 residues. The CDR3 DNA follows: TGTGCCAGCAGTGCACTAGCTTACAATGAGCAGTTCTTC. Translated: CASSALAYNEQFF. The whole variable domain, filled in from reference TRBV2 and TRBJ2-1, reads EPEVTQTPSHQVTQMGQEVILRCVPISNHLYFYWYRQILGQKVEFLVSFYNNEISEKSEIFDDQFSVERPDGSNFTLKIRSTKLEDSAMYFCASSALAYNEQFFGPGTRLTVL.

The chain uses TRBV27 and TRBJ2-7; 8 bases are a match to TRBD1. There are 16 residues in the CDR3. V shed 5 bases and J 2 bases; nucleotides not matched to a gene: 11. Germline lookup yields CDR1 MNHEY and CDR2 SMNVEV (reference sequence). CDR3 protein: CASSPSAGGVTYEQYF. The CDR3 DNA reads TGTGCCAGCAGTCCAAGTGCAGGGGGCGTAACCTACGAGCAGTACTTC.